Included here is one T cell receptor (beta chain) sequence, with context. TCRdb keeps only in-frame clones here, not all; method: immunoSEQ multiplex PCR. This sample has about 180,000 clones; roughly 90% occur once, and the top ten carry roughly 1.5%. The data were taken from a study of blood T cell repertoires in COVID-19. After removal of 3 bases from V and 7 bases from J, the junction contained 6 bases not matched to a gene. The CDR3 runs 13 residues. The V gene's germline CDR1 is SGHTS and CDR2 YDEGEE. This clonotype originated in a woman aged 50 to 60 with acute or convalescent COVID-19. The rearrangement uses TRBV5-8 and TRBJ1-2; 7 bases match TRBD1. Material for sequencing was peripheral blood. This chain's CDR3 is CASSSPDRVGYTF. CDR3 nucleotides: TGTGCCAGCAGCTCCCCAGACAGGGTTGGCTACACCTTC. The whole variable domain, remainder taken from reference TRBV5-8 and TRBJ1-2, is EAGVTQSPTHLIKTRGQQATLRCSPISGHTSVYWYQQALGLGLQFLLWYDEGEERNRGNFPPRFSGRQFPNYSSELNVNALELEDSALYLCASSSPDRVGYTFGSGTRLTVV.